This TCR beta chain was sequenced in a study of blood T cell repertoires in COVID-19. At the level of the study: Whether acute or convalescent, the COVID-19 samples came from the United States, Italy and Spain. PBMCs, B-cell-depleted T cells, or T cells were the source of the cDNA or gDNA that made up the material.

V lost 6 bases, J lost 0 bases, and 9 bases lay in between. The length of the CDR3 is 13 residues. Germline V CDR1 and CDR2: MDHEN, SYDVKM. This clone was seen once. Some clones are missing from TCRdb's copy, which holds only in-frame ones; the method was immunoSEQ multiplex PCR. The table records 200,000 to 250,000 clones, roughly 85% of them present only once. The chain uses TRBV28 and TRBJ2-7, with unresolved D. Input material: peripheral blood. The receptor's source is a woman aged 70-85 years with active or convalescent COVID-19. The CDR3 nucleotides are TGTGCCAGCAGGATCGGTAGCTCCTACGAGCAGTACTTC. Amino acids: CASRIGSSYEQYF.